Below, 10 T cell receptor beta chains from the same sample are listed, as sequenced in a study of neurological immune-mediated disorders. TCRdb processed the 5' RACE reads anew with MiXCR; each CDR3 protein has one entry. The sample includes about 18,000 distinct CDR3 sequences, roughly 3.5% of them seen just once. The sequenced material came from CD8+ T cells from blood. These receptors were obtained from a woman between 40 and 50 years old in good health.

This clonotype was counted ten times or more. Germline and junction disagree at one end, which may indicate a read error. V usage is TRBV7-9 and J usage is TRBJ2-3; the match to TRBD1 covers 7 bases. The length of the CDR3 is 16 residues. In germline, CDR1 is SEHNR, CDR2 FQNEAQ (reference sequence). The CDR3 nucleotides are TGTGCCGGCAGCCCTCGACAGGGACCCTTCACAGATACGCAGTATTTT. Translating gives CAGSPRQGPFTDTQYF.

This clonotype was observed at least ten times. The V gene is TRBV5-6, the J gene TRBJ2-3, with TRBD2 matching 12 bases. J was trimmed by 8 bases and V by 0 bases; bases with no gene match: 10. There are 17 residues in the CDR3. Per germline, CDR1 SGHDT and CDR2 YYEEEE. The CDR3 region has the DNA TGTGCCAGCAGCTTGGGACTAGCGGGAGAACGTGGGTGTACGCAGTATTTT. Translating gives CASSLGLAGERGCTQYF.

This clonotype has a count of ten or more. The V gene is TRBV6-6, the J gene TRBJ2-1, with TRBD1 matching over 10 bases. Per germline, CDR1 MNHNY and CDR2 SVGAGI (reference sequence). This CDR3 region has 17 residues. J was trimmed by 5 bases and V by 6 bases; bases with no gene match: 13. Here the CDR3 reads CASSPRGQGNADNEQFF. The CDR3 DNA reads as TGTGCCAGCAGCCCTCGGGGACAGGGGAACGCCGACAATGAGCAGTTCTTC.

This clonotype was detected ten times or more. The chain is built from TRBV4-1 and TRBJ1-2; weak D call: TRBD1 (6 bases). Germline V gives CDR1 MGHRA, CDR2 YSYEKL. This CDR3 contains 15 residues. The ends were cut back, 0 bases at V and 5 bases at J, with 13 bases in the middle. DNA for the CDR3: TGCGCCAGCAGCCAAGATCCGACAGGCGGGTATGGCTACACCTTC. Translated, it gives CASSQDPTGGYGYTF.

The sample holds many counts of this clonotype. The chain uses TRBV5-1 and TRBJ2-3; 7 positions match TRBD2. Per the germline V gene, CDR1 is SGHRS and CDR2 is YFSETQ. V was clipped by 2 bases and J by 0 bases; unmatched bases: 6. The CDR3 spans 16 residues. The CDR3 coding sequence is TGCGCCAGCAGCTTCAGGCTAGCGGAGAGCACAGATACGCAGTATTTT. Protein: CASSFRLAESTDTQYF.

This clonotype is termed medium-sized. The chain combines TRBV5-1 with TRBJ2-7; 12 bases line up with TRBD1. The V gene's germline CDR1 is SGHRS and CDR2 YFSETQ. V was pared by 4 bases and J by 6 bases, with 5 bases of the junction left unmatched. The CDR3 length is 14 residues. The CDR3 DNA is TGCGCCAGCAGCGACCGGGACAGGGGGCCCGAGCAGTACTTC. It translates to CASSDRDRGPEQYF. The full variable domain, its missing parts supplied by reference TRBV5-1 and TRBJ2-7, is KAGVTQTPRYLIKTRGQQVTLSCSPISGHRSVSWYQQTPGQGLQFLFEYFSETQRNKGNFPGRFSGRQFSNSRSEMNVSTLELGDSALYLCASSDRDRGPEQYFGPGTRLTVT.

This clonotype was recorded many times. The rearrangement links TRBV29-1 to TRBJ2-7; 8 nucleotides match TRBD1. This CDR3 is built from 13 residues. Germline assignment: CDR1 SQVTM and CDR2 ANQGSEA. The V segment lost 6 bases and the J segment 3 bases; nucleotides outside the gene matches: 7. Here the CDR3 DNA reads TGCAGCGTGGACGGACAGGGTGACTACGAGCAGTACTTC. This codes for CSVDGQGDYEQYF.

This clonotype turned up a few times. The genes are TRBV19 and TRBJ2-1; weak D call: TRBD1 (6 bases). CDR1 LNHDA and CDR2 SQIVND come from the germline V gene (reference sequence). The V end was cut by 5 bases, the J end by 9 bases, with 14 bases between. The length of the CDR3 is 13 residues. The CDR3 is CASSLQGPAEQFF. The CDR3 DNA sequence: TGTGCCAGTAGTCTACAGGGTCCGGCTGAGCAGTTCTTC.

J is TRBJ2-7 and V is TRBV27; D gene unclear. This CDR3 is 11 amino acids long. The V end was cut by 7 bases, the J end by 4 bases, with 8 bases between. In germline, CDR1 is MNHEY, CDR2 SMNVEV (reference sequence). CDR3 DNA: TGTGCCAGCATATCTGGATACGAGCAGTACTTC. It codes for CASISGYEQYF.

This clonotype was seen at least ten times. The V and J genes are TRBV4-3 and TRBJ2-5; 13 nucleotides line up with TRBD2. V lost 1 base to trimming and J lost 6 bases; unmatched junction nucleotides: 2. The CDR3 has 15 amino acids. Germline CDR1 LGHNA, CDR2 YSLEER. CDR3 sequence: CASSQGGLAGQTQYF. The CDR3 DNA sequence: TGCGCCAGCAGCCAAGGGGGACTAGCGGGACAGACCCAGTACTTC.